One T cell receptor beta chain is described in this entry. Antigen unknown. The PCR was carried out with 60 Vbeta primers and 13 Jbeta primers. The method was immunoSEQ multiplex PCR; TCRdb's version includes in-frame clones alone and lacks a portion of them. The data show 200,000 or so clones, with more than 75% seen just once and around 0.38% held by the top ten. The data are from a study of cytomegalovirus exposure and HLA in healthy donors. The study's findings and limits: It was approximately 150 TCR beta chains that were listed as cytomegalovirus-associated. From TCR beta sequences, most subjects' HLA-A and HLA-B alleles were reportedly predicted accurately.

CDR1 and CDR2 from the germline V gene are SGHVS and FQNEAQ. The germline V and J ends were trimmed by 8 bases and 0 bases, with 10 bases remaining between them. The CDR3 covers 13 residues. The sample consisted of PBMCs. The chain couples TRBV7-8 to TRBJ1-1; D ambiguous. The source is a male donor in good health and CMV-seropositive. The CDR3 DNA reads as TGTGCCAGCGCCGGTGAAATGAACACTGAAGCTTTCTTT. Amino acid sequence: CASAGEMNTEAFF. The entire variable domain, with the rest obtained from reference TRBV7-8 and TRBJ1-1, is as follows: GAGVSQSPRYKVAKRGQDVALRCDPISGHVSLFWYQQALGQGPEFLTYFQNEAQLDKSGLPSDRFFAERPEGSVSTLKIQRTQQEDSAVYLCASAGEMNTEAFFGQGTRLTVV.